This entry describes one TCR beta chain. Clones were sequenced by immunoSEQ multiplex PCR, and TCRdb holds only the in-frame ones, with some missing. The sample lists about 300,000 clones; about 91% were seen once. The data originate from a study of blood T cell repertoires in COVID-19. Per germline, CDR1 SGHNT and CDR2 YYREEE (reference sequence). Trimming cost V 5 bases and J 9 bases, with 15 bases left between them. The CDR3 loop spans 13 amino acids. Sequencing was done on a sample of peripheral blood. This receptor was identified in a woman aged 25-40 years who had recovered from COVID-19. The rearrangement joins TRBV5-4 to TRBJ2-1, with D possibly TRBD1 on 6 matching bases. CDR3 bases: TGTGCCAGCAGAACGATTGGGGACATTGAGCAGTTCTTC. Amino acids: CASRTIGDIEQFF.